This TCR beta chain was obtained from a study of blood T cell repertoires in COVID-19. Study context: Spain, Italy and the United States supplied samples that represented acute and convalescent COVID-19. In each case, the material was cDNA or gDNA derived from T cells, B-cell-depleted T cells, or PBMCs.

Authors' analysis steps: Amplifying reference gene primers gave estimates of nucleated cell counts. Libraries were prepared by immunoSEQ multiplex PCR; TCRdb keeps only in-frame clonotypes and omits some of them. V, J and clone size are those of that table, while D and trimming were read from the DNA. The sample consists of approximately 150,000 clones, more than 65% of them appearing once. J was trimmed by 0 bases and V by 4 bases; bases with no gene match: 6. Germline V gene lookup returns CDR1 LNHDA and CDR2 SQIVND (reference sequence). The CDR3 is 17 amino acids. The Seattle patients, enrolled during active infection, were followed longitudinally.

The gene calls are TRBV19 and TRBJ2-6, with 7 bases lining up with TRBD1. This receptor was taken from a woman in her sixties with COVID-19, enrolled during active disease. The specimen was peripheral blood. The DNA of the CDR3 is TGTGCCAGTAGTAAAACCACAGGGGTCTCTGGGGCCAACGTCCTGACTTTC. It codes for CASSKTTGVSGANVLTF. Full variable domain (missing parts from reference TRBV19 and TRBJ2-6): DGGITQSPKYLFRKEGQNVTLSCEQNLNHDAMYWYRQDPGQGLRLIYYSQIVNDFQKGDIAEGYSVSREKKESFPLTVTSAQKNPTAFYLCASSKTTGVSGANVLTFGAGSRLTVL.